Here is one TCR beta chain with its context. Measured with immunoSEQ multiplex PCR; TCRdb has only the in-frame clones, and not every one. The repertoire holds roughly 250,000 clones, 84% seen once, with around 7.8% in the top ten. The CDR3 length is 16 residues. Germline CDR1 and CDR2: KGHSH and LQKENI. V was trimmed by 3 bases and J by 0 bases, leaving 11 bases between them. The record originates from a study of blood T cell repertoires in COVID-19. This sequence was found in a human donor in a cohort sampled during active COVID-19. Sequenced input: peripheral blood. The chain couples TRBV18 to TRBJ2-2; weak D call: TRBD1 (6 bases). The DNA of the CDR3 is TGTGCCAGCTCACCCATGGGGGCCCCGAACACCGGGGAGCTGTTTTTT. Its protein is CASSPMGAPNTGELFF. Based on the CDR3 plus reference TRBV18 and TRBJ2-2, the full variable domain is NAGVMQNPRHLVRRRGQEARLRCSPMKGHSHVYWYRQLPEEGLKFMVYLQKENIIDESGMPKERFSAEFPKEGPSILRIQQVVRGDSAAYFCASSPMGAPNTGELFFGEGSRLTVL.